The 6 T cell receptor beta chains reported below all come from one sample, sequenced in a study of metastatic and nonmetastatic thyroid tumors. Through MiXCR, TCRdb re-clonotyped the PCR reads. The table includes roughly 29,000 clones, less than 25% detected once. Before thyroid surgery, none of the patients had received any treatment. The sample was blood. Receptors originate from a female donor with papillary thyroid cancer or a benign thyroid nodule (not recorded which). Some clones in this sample may be carry-over from other donors' samples.

This clone was seen many times. This chain connects TRBV10-3 to TRBJ1-5; D perhaps matches TRBD1 (5 bases). Germline CDR1 is ENHRY and CDR2 is SYGVKD. There are 13 residues in the CDR3. The ends were cut back, 7 bases at V and 5 bases at J, with 12 bases in the middle. The CDR3, as DNA: TGTGCCATCAATAGCAGGGAGGATCAGCCCCAGCATTTT. This gives the protein CAINSREDQPQHF.

Concerning this clone itself: The junction shows a germline mismatch at one end, possibly a read error. This chain links TRBV6-2 or TRBV6-3 with TRBJ1-5; possible D gene TRBD1, 6 bases. Germline values: CDR1 MNHEY, CDR2 SVGEGT. The CDR3 is made up of 13 amino acids. CDR3 nucleotides: TGTGCCAGCAGTTATACAGGGCAGTGGCCACAGCACTTT. It is translated as CASSYTGQWPQHF.

This clone was seen many times. CDR3 bases: TGTGCCAGCAGCTATAGCGGGAGGAATGAGCAGTTCTTC. It translates to CASSYSGRNEQFF. The genes are TRBV7-9 and TRBJ2-1, with 10 bases lining up with TRBD2. CDR1 is SEHNR and CDR2 is FQNEAQ in the germline V gene (reference sequence). The CDR3 totals 13 residues. After removal of 4 bases from V and 7 bases from J, the junction contained 1 base not matched to a gene.

This clone has at least ten counts. V is TRBV4-1 and J is TRBJ2-5; TRBD1 or TRBD2 may be the D gene (5 bases each). Trimming took 1 base from V and 5 from J, leaving 17 bases between them. This CDR3 region has 16 residues. The germline V gene encodes CDR1 MGHRA and CDR2 YSYEKL. CDR3 coding DNA: TGCGCCAGCAGCCAAGGGGCCTTCTGGTGGGGGGAGACCCAGTACTTC. Translating it yields CASSQGAFWWGETQYF.

Sample share makes this clone medium-sized. The J gene is TRBJ1-5, the V gene TRBV6-5; D may be TRBD1 (6 bases). The CDR3 sequence is 15 residues long. From germline, CDR1 is MNHEY and CDR2 SVGAGI. Trimming shortened V by 0 bases and J by 2 bases, and 8 bases separated the two germline ends. The CDR3 nucleotides are TGTGCCAGCAGTTACTCCAGGGGAGGCAATCAGCCCCAGCATTTT. As protein: CASSYSRGGNQPQHF.

This chain joins TRBV5-4 and TRBJ2-7; 8 bases line up with TRBD2. V lost 3 bases and J lost 3; bases outside the gene matches: 11. From germline, CDR1 is SGHNT and CDR2 YYREEE (reference sequence). The CDR3 is made up of 16 amino acids. The CDR3 protein is CASSSLTSGENYEQYF. CDR3 coding DNA: TGTGCCAGCAGCTCGCTAACTAGCGGCGAAAACTACGAGCAGTACTTC.